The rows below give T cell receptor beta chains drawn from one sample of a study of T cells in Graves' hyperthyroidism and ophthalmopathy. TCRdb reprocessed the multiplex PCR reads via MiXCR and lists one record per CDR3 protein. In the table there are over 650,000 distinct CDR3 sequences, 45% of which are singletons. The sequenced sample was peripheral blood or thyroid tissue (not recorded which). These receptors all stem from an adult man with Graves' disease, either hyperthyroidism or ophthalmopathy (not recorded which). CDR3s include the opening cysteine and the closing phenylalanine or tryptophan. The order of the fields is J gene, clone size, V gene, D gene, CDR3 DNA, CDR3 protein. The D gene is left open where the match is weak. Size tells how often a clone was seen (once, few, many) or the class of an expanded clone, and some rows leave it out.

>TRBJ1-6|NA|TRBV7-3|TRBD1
TGTGCCAGCAGCTTATTTGGGACAGGGGGCGGTTCACCCCTCCACTTT
CASSLFGTGGGSPLHF
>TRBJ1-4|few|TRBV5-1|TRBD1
TGCGCCAGCAGCCCAGGGGGCGGAGGTGAAAAACTGTTTTTT
CASSPGGGGEKLFF
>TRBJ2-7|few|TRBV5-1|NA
TGCGCCAGCAGCTTAGAGCAGAGGCCCTACGAGCAGTACTTC
CASSLEQRPYEQYF
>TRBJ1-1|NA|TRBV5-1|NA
TGCGCCAGCAGCTTGGGTTTAGCCCCGGGGAACACTGAAGCTTTCTTT
CASSLGLAPGNTEAFF
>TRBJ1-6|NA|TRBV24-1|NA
TGTGCCACCAGCTCTGGGGGGGGACGGACCCTCCACTTT
CATSSGGGRTLHF
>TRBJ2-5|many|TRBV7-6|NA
TGTGCCAGCAGCTTAGAGGCGGGCTGGGAGACCCAGTACTTC
CASSLEAGWETQYF
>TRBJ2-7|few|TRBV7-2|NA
TGTGCCAGCAGCCCCGCGGCAGTTCGCTACGAGCAGTACTTC
CASSPAAVRYEQYF
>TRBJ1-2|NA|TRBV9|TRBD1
TGTGCCAGCAGCGTAGGAGGACAGGGTAACCATGGCTACACCTTC
CASSVGGQGNHGYTF
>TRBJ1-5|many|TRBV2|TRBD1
TGTGCCAGCAGTGTGGGACAGGGGGGCAATCAGCCCCAGCATTTT
CASSVGQGGNQPQHF
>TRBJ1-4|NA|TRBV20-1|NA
TGCAGTGCTAGAGATTCAGGGTCTGGCGAAGAACTGTTTTTT
CSARDSGSGEELFF
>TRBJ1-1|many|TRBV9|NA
TGTGCCAGCAGCGTACAGGGCATGAACACTGAAGCTTTCTTT
CASSVQGMNTEAFF
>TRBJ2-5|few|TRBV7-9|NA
TGTGCCAGCAGCTCGACAGGGAGGGCAACGGAGACCCAGTACTTC
CASSSTGRATETQYF
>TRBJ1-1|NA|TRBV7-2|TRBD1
TGTGCCAGCAGTTATGAAGGGGGCGGTCGAGCTTTCTTT
CASSYEGGGRAFF
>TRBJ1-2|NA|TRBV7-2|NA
TGTGCCAGCAGTCCCTGGACAGCAGACTATGGCTACACCTTC
CASSPWTADYGYTF
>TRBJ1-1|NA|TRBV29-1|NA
TGCAGCGTTGGGACGTTGAACACTGAAGCTTTCTTT
CSVGTLNTEAFF
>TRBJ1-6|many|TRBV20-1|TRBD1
TGCAGTTGTGGGACAGGGGCAAATTCACCCCTCCACTTT
CSCGTGANSPLHF
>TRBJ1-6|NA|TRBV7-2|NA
TGTGCCAGCAGCTCCCAGGGAGGTAATTCACCCCTCCACTTT
CASSSQGGNSPLHF
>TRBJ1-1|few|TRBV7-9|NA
TGTGCCAGCAGCTTAGATGGGGGCTTCACTGAAGCTTTCTTT
CASSLDGGFTEAFF
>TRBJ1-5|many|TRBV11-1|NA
TGTGCCAGCAGTACTGGCCTCAATCAGCCCCAGCATTTT
CASSTGLNQPQHF
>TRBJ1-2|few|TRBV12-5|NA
TGTGCTAGTCGCTCTGCGGGGAACTATGGCTACACCTTC
CASRSAGNYGYTF
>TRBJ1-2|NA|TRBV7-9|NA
TGTGCCAGCAGCTTAGTGTCTACGGATACCTTC
CASSLVSTDTF
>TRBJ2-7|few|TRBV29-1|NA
TGCAGCGTTGATCGGGCAGGGGGAGGTGGGGAGCAGTACTTC
CSVDRAGGGGEQYF
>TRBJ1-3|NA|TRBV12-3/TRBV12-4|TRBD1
TGTGCCAGCATTGGAAGAGGGCCCGACAGGGATGTTGGAAACACCATATATTTT
CASIGRGPDRDVGNTIYF
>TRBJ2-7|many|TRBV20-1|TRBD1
TGCAGTGGTAGGGACAGTAACTACGAGCAGTACTTC
CSGRDSNYEQYF
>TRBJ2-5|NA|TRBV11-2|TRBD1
TGTGCCAGCAGCAGGGGGACAGCAGAGACCCAGTACTTC
CASSRGTAETQYF
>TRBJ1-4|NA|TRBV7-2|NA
TGTGCCAGCAGCCCAGGGGCCGGCAATGAAAAACTGTTTTTT
CASSPGAGNEKLFF
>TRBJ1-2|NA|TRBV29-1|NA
TGCAGCTTAGTAGACGGCTATGGCTACACCTTC
CSLVDGYGYTF
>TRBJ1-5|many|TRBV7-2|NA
TGTGCCAGCAGCCCGTTTAGCAATCAGCCCCAGCATTTT
CASSPFSNQPQHF
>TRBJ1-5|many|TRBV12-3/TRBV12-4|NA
TGTGCCAGCAGCGACGGAGACAATCAGCCCCAGCATTTT
CASSDGDNQPQHF
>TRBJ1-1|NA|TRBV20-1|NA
TGCAGTGCTAGACCCCTCAAGAACACTGAAGCTCTCTTT
CSARPLKNTEALF
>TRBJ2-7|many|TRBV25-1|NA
TGTGCCAGCATGCGGAGCGAGATACACTTCTACGAGCAGTACTTC
CASMRSEIHFYEQYF
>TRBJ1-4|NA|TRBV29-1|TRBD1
TGCAGCGGTTCAACAGGGGTGGCTAATGAAAAACTGTTTTTT
CSGSTGVANEKLFF
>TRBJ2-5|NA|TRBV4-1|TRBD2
TGCGCCAGCAGCCAAGATGGGGCTAGCGGGGTCCAAGAGACCCAGTACTTC
CASSQDGASGVQETQYF
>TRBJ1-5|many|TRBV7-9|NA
TGTGCCAGCAGCCGAGACAGGCTTGGTGGTGGCAATCAGCCCCAGCATTTT
CASSRDRLGGGNQPQHF
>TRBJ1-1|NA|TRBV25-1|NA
TGTGCCAGCAGTGAAAGAATAGCCAGGGGAGGCACTGAAGCTTTCTTT
CASSERIARGGTEAFF
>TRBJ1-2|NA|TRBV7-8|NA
TGTGCCAGCAGCTCCACAGGGAGTGGCTACACCTTC
CASSSTGSGYTF
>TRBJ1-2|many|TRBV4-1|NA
TGCGCCAGCAGCCCGTGGACGGGAGATGGCTACACCTTC
CASSPWTGDGYTF